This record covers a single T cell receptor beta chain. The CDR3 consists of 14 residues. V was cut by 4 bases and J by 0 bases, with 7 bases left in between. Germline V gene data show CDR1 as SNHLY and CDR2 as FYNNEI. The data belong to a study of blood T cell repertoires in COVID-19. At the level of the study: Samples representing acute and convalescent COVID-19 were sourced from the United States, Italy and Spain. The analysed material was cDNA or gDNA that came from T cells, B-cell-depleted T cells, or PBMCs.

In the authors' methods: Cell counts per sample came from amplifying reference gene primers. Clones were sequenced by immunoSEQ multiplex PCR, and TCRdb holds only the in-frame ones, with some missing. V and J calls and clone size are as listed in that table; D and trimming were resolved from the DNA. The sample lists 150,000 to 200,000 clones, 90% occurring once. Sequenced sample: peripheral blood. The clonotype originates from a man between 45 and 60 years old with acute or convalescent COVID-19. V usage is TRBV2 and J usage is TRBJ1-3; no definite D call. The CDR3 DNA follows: TGTGCCAGCAGTGGGAGGAGCTCTGGAAACACCATATATTTT. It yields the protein CASSGRSSGNTIYF.